These 29 T cell receptor beta chains share one sample of origin, sequenced in a study of Ad26.COV2.S vaccination and SARS-CoV-2 variants. The treatment: 15 to 20 received Ad26.COV2.S at low or high dose, single or two shots; 5 received placebo; per-sample allocation not given. Samples came from day 63 after the first vaccine or placebo injection. Clones were read by immunoSEQ multiplex PCR, and TCRdb kept only the in-frame ones, dropping some. Here the sample spans more than 300,000 clones, just over 85% being singletons. The sample here was peripheral blood, taken in a trial of Ad26.COV2.S vaccine versus placebo. These receptors were obtained from a person between 18 and 59 years old who received the Ad26.COV2.S COVID-19 vaccine or a placebo.

This clone was counted a few times. The chain couples TRBV6-1 to TRBJ1-1; a possible D gene is TRBD1 (5 bases). Germline CDR1 is MNHNS and CDR2 is SASEGT. The CDR3 spans 12 residues. V was clipped by 3 bases and J by 3 bases, with 5 bases between them. The CDR3 here is CASSDRDTEAFF. CDR3 DNA: TGTGCCAGCAGTGACAGGGACACTGAAGCTTTCTTT.

CDR3 nucleotide sequence: TGCGCCAGCAGCTTGCCGGGGGACAGTTACTATGGCTACACCTTC. Amino acids: CASSLPGDSYYGYTF. The chain recombines TRBV5-1 with TRBJ1-2, with TRBD1 identical over 7 bases. Germline-derived CDR1 and CDR2 are SGHRS and YFSETQ. V trimming: 1 base; J trimming: 3 bases; junction bases outside the gene matches: 6. The CDR3 is 15 amino acids.

The V and J genes are TRBV4-3 and TRBJ1-4; D is perhaps TRBD1 (5 bases). CDR3 length: 15 amino acids. Per germline, CDR1 LGHNA and CDR2 YSLEER. V gave up 0 bases and J gave up 7 bases, with 12 bases separating them. CDR3: CASSQEGGGGEKLFF. The CDR3 DNA sequence: TGCGCCAGCAGCCAAGAGGGGGGAGGCGGTGAAAAACTGTTTTTT.

The rearrangement joins TRBV19 to TRBJ1-3; 8 nucleotides align to TRBD1. The CDR3 spans 16 residues. Trimming at V came to 3 bases and at J to 1 base, leaving 5 bases not matched to a gene. Germline V CDR1 and CDR2: LNHDA, SQIVND (reference sequence). The CDR3 is CASSIRTGTSGNTIYF. DNA of the CDR3: TGTGCCAGTAGTATTCGGACAGGGACGTCTGGAAACACCATATATTTT.

The chain uses TRBV14 and TRBJ2-7; possibly TRBD2 for D (7 bases). The CDR3 is made up of 16 amino acids. The V end lost 0 bases, the J end lost 3 bases, and 15 bases lay between the germline ends. Germline CDR1 SGHDN, CDR2 FVKESK. The CDR3 nucleotides are TGTGCCAGCAGCCAAGATTGGGGGGGCGCAGACTACGAGCAGTACTTC. Residues: CASSQDWGGADYEQYF.

The chain couples TRBV6-2 or TRBV6-3 to TRBJ2-1; TRBD1 matches 9 bases. There are 17 residues in the CDR3. Unmatched junction bases numbered 9, after V lost 2 bases and J lost 4 bases. Germline values: CDR1 MNHEY, CDR2 SVGEGT. The CDR3, as DNA: TGTGCCAGCAGTTACGCTAGGGACAGGGACGTTTACAATGAGCAGTTCTTC. It is translated as CASSYARDRDVYNEQFF.

In its sample, this clone was seen a few times. CDR3 amino acids: CASSQEAGYGYTF. CDR3 DNA sequence: TGCGCCAGCAGCCAAGAGGCAGGGTACGGCTACACCTTC. The chain carries TRBV4-1 and TRBJ1-2; tentative D call: TRBD1 (5 bases). The V end was cut by 0 bases, the J end by 8 bases, with 10 bases between. The CDR3 extends over 13 amino acids. Germline V gives CDR1 MGHRA, CDR2 YSYEKL.

This clone showed up just a few times. The rearrangement joins TRBV3-1 (or the pseudogene TRBV3-2) to TRBJ2-2; 8 bases are a match to TRBD1. This CDR3 region has 14 residues. Germline trimming cut 6 bases from V and 6 bases from J; bases unmatched to any gene: 6. Per the germline V gene, CDR1 is LGHDT and CDR2 is YNNKEL (reference sequence). The DNA for the CDR3 is TGTGCCAGCAGTTACCAGGGGGCGGCCGGGGAGCTGTTTTTT. Its translation is CASSYQGAAGELFF.

The chain is built from TRBV5-1 and TRBJ2-3; 9 bases are a match to TRBD2. The germline gives CDR1 SGHRS, CDR2 YFSETQ. CDR3 length equals 15 residues. Trimming at V came to 6 bases and at J to 3 bases, leaving 8 bases not matched to a gene. CDR3 nucleotides: TGCGCCAGCAAATACCCTAGCGGGGCGACAGATACGCAGTATTTT. Amino acid sequence: CASKYPSGATDTQYF.

The J gene is TRBJ1-2, the V gene TRBV7-6, with TRBD1 matching 10 bases. Germline CDR1 and CDR2: SGHVS and FNYEAQ. V was pared by 1 base and J by 2 bases, with 1 base of the junction left unmatched. This CDR3 comprises 15 residues. Written as DNA, the CDR3 is TGTGCCAGCAGCTTAGGGACAGGGGGAAACTATGGCTACACCTTC. Encoded protein: CASSLGTGGNYGYTF.

V is TRBV5-4 and J is TRBJ1-4; D may be TRBD1 (6 bases). Per the germline V gene, CDR1 is SGHNT and CDR2 is YYREEE (reference sequence). The CDR3 is 19 amino acids. Trimming removed 3 bases from V and 5 bases from J, with 26 bases in between. The CDR3 loop is CASSYPLTGIRPQNEKLFF. CDR3 DNA: TGTGCCAGCAGCTACCCCCTGACAGGTATAAGGCCTCAAAATGAAAAACTGTTTTTT. The complete variable domain, with remaining parts taken from reference TRBV5-4 and TRBJ1-4, reads ETGVTQSPTHLIKTRGQQVTLRCSSQSGHNTVSWYQQALGQGPQFIFQYYREEENGRGNFPPRFSGLQFPNYSSELNVNALELDDSALYLCASSYPLTGIRPQNEKLFFGSGTQLSVL.

The chain links TRBV6-5 to TRBJ2-7; TRBD1 agrees at 8 bases. The trim removed 2 bases at V and 4 bases at J, leaving 7 bases unmatched. The CDR3 consists of 15 residues. Germline CDR1 and CDR2: MNHEY and SVGAGI. CDR3 loop: CASSYTGDRLYEQYF. The CDR3 region has the DNA TGTGCCAGCAGTTACACCGGGGACAGGCTTTACGAGCAGTACTTC.

The table lists this clone with a few counts. The chain employs TRBV5-4 and TRBJ2-3, with D uncertain. Trimming shortened V by 4 bases and J by 2 bases, and 17 bases separated the two germline ends. The CDR3 runs to 16 residues. Germline CDR1 is SGHNT and CDR2 is YYREEE (reference sequence). CDR3 DNA sequence: TGTGCCAGCAGCCTTGGACCCACGAAAACCACAGATACGCAGTATTTT. Translating gives CASSLGPTKTTDTQYF.

V and J are TRBV19 and TRBJ2-2; D gene ambiguous. This CDR3 is 13 amino acids long. CDR1 is LNHDA and CDR2 is SQIVND in the germline V gene (reference sequence). Trimming cost V 8 bases and J 1 base, with 8 bases left between them. As DNA, the CDR3 is TGTGCCAGTTTAGTAGTGAACACCGGGGAGCTGTTTTTT. Translating it yields CASLVVNTGELFF.

The table lists this clone with a few counts. The V call is TRBV7-9, the J call TRBJ2-2; 10 bases line up with TRBD2. Germline-derived CDR1 and CDR2 are SEHNR and FQNEAQ (reference sequence). This CDR3 spans 17 amino acids. V gave up 1 base and J gave up 7 bases; unmatched junction bases: 9. CDR3 loop: CASSLGTLAGPDGELFF. DNA of the CDR3: TGTGCCAGCAGCTTAGGGACACTAGCGGGGCCCGACGGGGAGCTGTTTTTT.

In DNA, the CDR3 is TGTGCCAGCAGCTTGGTGATCCCGACAGACTATGGCTACACCTTC. Encoded protein: CASSLVIPTDYGYTF. J is TRBJ1-2 and V is TRBV5-6; TRBD1 might be the D (5 bases). Deletions cut 0 bases from V and 3 bases from J, with 12 bases between. The CDR3 consists of 15 residues. CDR1 SGHDT and CDR2 YYEEEE come from the germline V gene.

The chain joins TRBV30 to TRBJ2-1; D is ambiguous. V was clipped by 3 bases and J by 7 bases, with 16 bases between them. Germline V gene lookup returns CDR1 GTSNPN and CDR2 SVGIG (reference sequence). CDR3 length equals 14 residues. The CDR3 DNA is TGTGCCTGGAGGCAGCGAGCCCGATGGAATGAGCAGTTCTTC. This gives the protein CAWRQRARWNEQFF.

This chain links TRBV5-1 with TRBJ2-2; 7 nucleotides line up with TRBD2. Germline trimming cut 2 bases from V and 0 bases from J; bases unmatched to any gene: 4. This CDR3 region has 16 residues. Germline CDR1 and CDR2: SGHRS and YFSETQ. CDR3 DNA sequence: TGCGCCAGCAGCTTAAAGCGGGGCTCGAACACCGGGGAGCTGTTTTTT. Its translation: CASSLKRGSNTGELFF.

The chain has TRBV5-6 and TRBJ2-7, with a possible D match to TRBD2 (6 bases). The CDR3 consists of 15 residues. Germline CDR1 is SGHDT and CDR2 is YYEEEE. Trimming removed 2 bases at V and 2 bases at J, with 14 bases between. The CDR3, as DNA: TGTGCCAGCAGCTTAGTCGGGGGTACAACCTACGAGCAGTACTTC. Residues: CASSLVGGTTYEQYF.

The chain links TRBV5-1 to TRBJ1-2; D not certain. Germline V gene lookup returns CDR1 SGHRS and CDR2 YFSETQ. The ends were cut back, 7 bases at V and 8 bases at J, with 18 bases in the middle. There are 13 residues in the CDR3. DNA for the CDR3: TGCGCCAGCTCCCCGGCTCGGTCGGGAGGCTACACCTTC. This translates into CASSPARSGGYTF.

DNA for the CDR3: TGTGCCAGCAGTGATTACGCACGCACAGATACGCAGTATTTT. Translated, it gives CASSDYARTDTQYF. This chain connects TRBV6-1 to TRBJ2-3; D is unclear. Germline V lookup: CDR1 MNHNS, CDR2 SASEGT. V lost 3 bases and J lost 1, with 8 bases in between. The CDR3 consists of 14 residues.

This clone was observed a few times. This sequence joins TRBV5-6 and TRBJ1-2; the D is unclear. Trimming removed 4 bases from V and 0 bases from J, with 16 bases in between. This CDR3 contains 16 residues. Germline V CDR1 and CDR2: SGHDT, YYEEEE. The chain's CDR3 is CASSPPHRGANYGYTF. CDR3 sequence (DNA): TGTGCCAGCAGCCCACCCCATCGGGGAGCTAACTATGGCTACACCTTC.

This chain joins TRBV7-2 and TRBJ1-1, with D perhaps TRBD1 (5 bases). This CDR3 comprises 15 residues. The V gene's germline CDR1 is SGHTA and CDR2 FQGNSA. The V end lost 5 bases, the J end lost 1 base, and 14 bases lay between the germline ends. The chain's CDR3 is CASSPRQIKNTEAFF. Here the CDR3 DNA reads TGTGCCAGCAGCCCGCGACAGATAAAGAACACTGAAGCTTTCTTT.

The chain links TRBV9 to TRBJ1-4; D is unclear. The CDR3 loop spans 16 amino acids. V shed 4 bases and J shed 1 base, with 14 bases lying between them. The germline V gene encodes CDR1 SGDLS and CDR2 YYNGEE. The CDR3, as DNA: TGTGCCAGCAGCCTCGCGGCAGCCCAAACTAATGAAAAACTGTTTTTT. It encodes CASSLAAAQTNEKLFF.

The chain recombines TRBV7-2 with TRBJ2-7; D may be TRBD1 or TRBD2 (8 bases each). In germline, CDR1 is SGHTA, CDR2 FQGNSA. The CDR3 has 16 residues. V dropped 4 bases and J dropped 1 base, with 17 bases sitting between them. The CDR3 DNA follows: TGTGCCAGCAGCTCCATTAGCGGGACAGGTTCCTACGAGCAGTACTTC. Its translation is CASSSISGTGSYEQYF.

This chain links TRBV5-6 with TRBJ2-7; unclear D gene. The CDR3 loop spans 14 amino acids. Trimming stripped 0 bases from V and 2 bases from J, with 9 bases between. From germline, CDR1 is SGHDT and CDR2 YYEEEE. The chain's CDR3 is CASSLAKRPYEQYF. The CDR3 region has the DNA TGTGCCAGCAGCTTGGCTAAACGACCCTACGAGCAGTACTTC.

This clone was observed many times. The rearrangement joins TRBV6-5 to TRBJ1-2, with a possible D match to TRBD1 (5 bases). Germline CDR1 and CDR2: MNHEY and SVGAGI. The V end was cut by 4 bases, the J end by 4 bases, with 13 bases between. This CDR3 comprises 14 residues. The CDR3 spells CASSSDPDSYGYTF. CDR3 coding DNA: TGTGCCAGCAGTTCAGATCCAGACAGCTATGGCTACACCTTC.

This clone has a handful of counts. V gene TRBV20-1 combines with J gene TRBJ2-2; weak D call: TRBD2 (6 bases). V lost 3 bases, J lost 9 bases, and 8 bases lay in between. The CDR3 consists of 11 residues. Germline values: CDR1 DFQATT, CDR2 SNEGSKA (reference sequence). The CDR3 DNA reads as TGCAGTGCTAGTAGCGGCCGGGAGCTGTTTTTT. Translation: CSASSGRELFF.

The J gene is TRBJ1-5, the V gene TRBV2, with TRBD1 matching over 7 bases. Losses at the gene ends were 8 bases for V and 7 bases for J; bases not matched to a gene: 11. Per germline, CDR1 SNHLY and CDR2 FYNNEI. The length of the CDR3 is 14 residues. CDR3 in DNA: TGTGCCAGCCACCAGGGACAGACAGACCAGCCCCAGCATTTT. Amino acids: CASHQGQTDQPQHF.